These 26 T cell receptor beta chains share one sample of origin, sequenced in a study of T cells after yellow fever vaccination. TCRdb analysed the 5' RACE reads with MiXCR anew, one entry per CDR3 protein. The sample gives 600,000 to 750,000 distinct CDR3 sequences, around an eighth of which show up once; under 15% is in the top ten. The sample consisted of PBMCs, taken on the day of the yellow fever booster vaccination. These receptors all come from a man under 40 who received the YFV17D yellow fever vaccine.

The genes are TRBV7-2 and TRBJ2-7; 9 bases line up with TRBD2. CDR1 SGHTA and CDR2 FQGNSA come from the germline V gene. The CDR3 spans 14 residues. Trimming removed 4 bases from V and 6 bases from J; junction bases left unmatched: 7. CDR3 sequence: CASSSGGAGGEQYF. In nucleotides, the CDR3 is TGTGCCAGCAGCTCCGGAGGAGCGGGAGGCGAGCAGTACTTC.

The chain couples TRBV6-6 to TRBJ1-1; no reliable D call. The CDR3 spans 13 residues. Trimming removed 10 bases from V and 0 bases from J, with 12 bases in between. Germline CDR1 MNHNY, CDR2 SVGAGI (reference sequence). CDR3 in amino acids: CATFRQMNTEAFF. The CDR3 coding sequence is TGTGCCACGTTTCGTCAAATGAACACTGAAGCTTTCTTT.

This clonotype was found a few times. V usage is TRBV7-2 and J usage is TRBJ2-7; 8 nucleotides line up with TRBD2. The germline gives CDR1 SGHTA, CDR2 FQGNSA. The CDR3 totals 14 residues. V lost 1 base to trimming and J lost 9 bases; unmatched junction nucleotides: 8. The CDR3 here is CASSLGGAGDVQYF. The CDR3, as DNA: TGTGCCAGCAGCTTAGGCGGAGCGGGGGACGTGCAGTACTTC. The variable domain in full, with the rest retrieved from reference TRBV7-2 and TRBJ2-7, is GAGVSQSPSNKVTEKGKDVELRCDPISGHTALYWYRQSLGQGLEFLIYFQGNSAPDKSGLPSDRFSAERTGGSVSTLTIQRTQQEDSAVYLCASSLGGAGDVQYFGPGTRLTVT.

The CDR3 DNA sequence: TGTGCCACCAGTGGGACAGGGGGTCCTGGGCAGTTCTTC. Amino acids: CATSGTGGPGQFF. The chain has TRBV24-1 and TRBJ2-1; 10 bases map to TRBD1. V shed 5 bases and J 12 bases; nucleotides not matched to a gene: 6. This CDR3 spans 13 amino acids. Germline V lookup: CDR1 KGHDR, CDR2 SFDVKD.

This chain links TRBV7-9 with TRBJ2-3, with TRBD2 identical over 8 bases. The CDR3 runs to 17 residues. V dropped 4 bases and J dropped 11; count of bases not matched to a gene: 20. Germline CDR1 and CDR2: SEHNR and FQNEAQ (reference sequence). In nucleotides, the CDR3 is TGTGCCAGCAGCTCTTCAGCGGGAGTGGCCACTCGAGTCGGGCAGTATTTT. It is translated as CASSSSAGVATRVGQYF.

The rearrangement uses TRBV21-1 and TRBJ2-5; the table's D call TRBD2 went unverified against the DNA. TRBV21-1 is a documented pseudogene. The CDR3 sequence is 12 residues long. The CDR3 here is CASTWEGETQYF. The CDR3 bases are TGTGCCAGCACCTGGGAGGGAGAGACCCAGTACTTC.

The sample holds a few counts of this clonotype. This chain connects TRBV29-1 to TRBJ2-7; tentatively, D is TRBD1 or TRBD2 (5 bases each). V lost 0 bases, J lost 1 base, and 19 bases lay in between. CDR3 size: 17 residues. CDR1 and CDR2 from the germline V gene are SQVTM and ANQGSEA. This chain's CDR3 is CSVEDSLGAGTSYEQYF. CDR3 coding DNA: TGCAGCGTTGAAGATTCGCTTGGGGCAGGGACGTCCTACGAGCAGTACTTC.

This clonotype was detected a few times. This chain links TRBV6-1 with TRBJ2-1; tentative D call: TRBD2 (6 bases). V was clipped by 6 bases and J by 0 bases, with 15 bases between them. The germline V gene encodes CDR1 MNHNS and CDR2 SASEGT. This CDR3 is built from 16 residues. The CDR3 is CASRGPPSVSYNEQFF. The CDR3 DNA sequence: TGTGCCAGCAGAGGCCCCCCTAGCGTCTCCTACAATGAGCAGTTCTTC.

This clonotype has a handful of counts. The V and J genes are TRBV20-1 and TRBJ2-3, with TRBD2 identical over 14 bases. Looked up from germline, CDR1 is DFQATT and CDR2 is SNEGSKA (reference sequence). The CDR3 has 15 residues. The V and J ends lost 8 bases and 3 bases, in that order; junction bases with no gene match: 7. The CDR3 DNA follows: TGCAGTCCAGGACTAGCGGGAGGAAGGACAGATACGCAGTATTTT. It yields the protein CSPGLAGGRTDTQYF.

This clonotype was observed a few times. This rearrangement joins TRBV10-3 to TRBJ2-5, with D maybe TRBD2 (5 bases). CDR3 length: 14 amino acids. The V gene lost 3 bases and the J gene lost 2 bases, with 10 bases spanning the gap. Germline lookup yields CDR1 ENHRY and CDR2 SYGVKD. CDR3 amino acids: CAISDGSGQETQYF. As DNA, the CDR3 is TGTGCCATCAGTGATGGATCGGGGCAAGAGACCCAGTACTTC.

This clonotype was recorded at least ten times. The gene calls are TRBV5-1 and TRBJ2-7, with D unresolved. V gave up 0 bases and J gave up 6 bases, with 13 bases separating them. This CDR3 contains 14 residues. Germline CDR1 is SGHRS and CDR2 is YFSETQ. Written as DNA, the CDR3 is TGCGCCAGCAGCTTGGTCCTAGGGAAAACCGAGCAGTACTTC. Translating gives CASSLVLGKTEQYF.

Only a few counts were recorded for this clonotype. The rearrangement uses TRBV7-9 and TRBJ1-1, with 7 positions matching TRBD1. V shed 10 bases, J shed 1 base, and the junction held 6 bases outside the gene matches. The CDR3 runs to 13 residues. Germline V lookup: CDR1 SEHNR, CDR2 FQNEAQ (reference sequence). The CDR3 DNA sequence: TGTGCCACCCCCGGGACAGAGAACACTGAAGCTTTCTTT. It specifies CATPGTENTEAFF.

The chain carries TRBV13 and TRBJ2-7; 11 positions match TRBD2. The CDR3 spans 16 residues. Germline CDR1 and CDR2: PRHDT and FYEKMQ (reference sequence). V shed 5 bases and J 2 bases; nucleotides not matched to a gene: 8. The CDR3 here is CASSLVTSGRAYEQYF. In DNA form, the CDR3 reads TGTGCCAGCAGCCTTGTAACTAGCGGGAGAGCCTACGAGCAGTACTTC.

This clonotype was counted a few times. This chain links TRBV6-1 with TRBJ1-1; D gene uncertain. V dropped 3 bases and J dropped 7 bases, with 9 bases sitting between them. The CDR3 contains 12 residues. CDR1 and CDR2 from the germline V gene are MNHNS and SASEGT. CDR3 residues: CASSESRFEAFF. CDR3 nucleotides: TGTGCCAGCAGTGAGTCCAGGTTTGAAGCTTTCTTT.

This clonotype was counted between two and nine times. This chain uses TRBV14 with TRBJ2-5; 13 positions agree with TRBD2. Germline V lookup: CDR1 SGHDN, CDR2 FVKESK. This CDR3 is 16 amino acids long. V trimming: 3 bases; J trimming: 4 bases; junction bases outside the gene matches: 5. This CDR3 reads CASSHRTSGRGETQYF. The CDR3 DNA follows: TGTGCCAGCAGCCATAGGACTAGCGGGAGAGGAGAGACCCAGTACTTC.

The V call is TRBV23-1, the J call TRBJ2-7; 10 bases are shared with TRBD1. TRBV23-1 is known as an ORF, though its function is uncertain. J was trimmed by 5 bases and V by 1 base; bases with no gene match: 5. This CDR3 contains 15 residues. CDR3 region: CASSQWGDRGHEQYF. The CDR3 nucleotides are TGCGCCAGCAGTCAATGGGGGGACAGGGGTCACGAGCAGTACTTC.

The table lists this clonotype with a few counts. This chain joins TRBV5-1 and TRBJ2-7, with 9 bases that match TRBD2. After removal of 3 bases from V and 5 bases from J, the junction contained 9 bases not matched to a gene. Germline CDR1 and CDR2: SGHRS and YFSETQ. This CDR3 spans 15 amino acids. As DNA, the CDR3 is TGCGCCAGCAGCTCCGTTAGCGGGAGAGGGCACGAGCAGTACTTC. It encodes CASSSVSGRGHEQYF.

This clonotype was detected only a few times. DNA for the CDR3: TGTGCCAGCAGCCACGGACAGGGGTCATCTCAGCCCCAGCATTTT. Translation gives CASSHGQGSSQPQHF. The gene calls are TRBV3-1 and TRBJ1-5; TRBD1 aligns across 9 bases. Trimming took 3 bases from V and 6 from J; bases not matched to a gene: 6. The CDR3 runs 15 residues. Per the germline V gene, CDR1 is LGHDT and CDR2 is YNNKEL (reference sequence).

The V call is TRBV20-1, the J call TRBJ2-5, with 9 bases that match TRBD2. The CDR3 has 17 residues. Germline-derived CDR1 and CDR2 are DFQATT and SNEGSKA (reference sequence). The trim removed 2 bases at V and 5 bases at J, leaving 15 bases unmatched. As DNA, the CDR3 is TGCAGTGCTAGATCCCCCGTGCGGACTAGCGATCGGGAGACCCAGTACTTC. This gives the protein CSARSPVRTSDRETQYF.

The chain employs TRBV30 and TRBJ2-7, with D perhaps TRBD1 (6 bases). This CDR3 region has 11 residues. CDR1 GTSNPN and CDR2 SVGIG come from the germline V gene (reference sequence). The V end was cut by 8 bases, the J end by 0 bases, with 8 bases between. In DNA, the CDR3 is TGTGCCGGACAGAGCTCCTACGAGCAGTACTTC. This translates into CAGQSSYEQYF.

The J gene is TRBJ2-3, the V gene TRBV20-1; D remains ambiguous. This CDR3 is built from 12 residues. CDR1 is DFQATT, CDR2 SNEGSKA, per germline (reference sequence). V lost 3 bases, J lost 4 bases, and 8 bases lay in between. CDR3 loop: CSASGSADTQYF. As DNA, the CDR3 is TGCAGTGCTAGCGGTAGTGCAGATACGCAGTATTTT.

Many counts were recorded for this clonotype. This chain links TRBV7-7 with TRBJ2-2, with 9 nucleotides matching TRBD1. After removal of 5 bases from V and 3 bases from J, the junction contained 4 bases not matched to a gene. CDR1 and CDR2 from the germline V gene are SSHAT and FNYEAQ (reference sequence). This CDR3 has 15 residues. The CDR3 bases are TGTGCCAGCAGCCAAAGACAGGGGGACACCGGGGAGCTGTTTTTT. Protein: CASSQRQGDTGELFF.

This sequence joins TRBV25-1 and TRBJ2-1, with 9 bases aligning to TRBD1. This CDR3 comprises 16 residues. After removal of 8 bases from V and 7 bases from J, the junction contained 15 bases not matched to a gene. The germline V gene encodes CDR1 MGHDK and CDR2 SYGVNS. The CDR3 DNA follows: TGTGCCAGCGGATCCGACAGGGGGAATACAGTGAATGAGCAGTTCTTC. Translated, it gives CASGSDRGNTVNEQFF. Full variable domain (rest looked up from reference TRBV25-1 and TRBJ2-1): EADIYQTPRYLVIGTGKKITLECSQTMGHDKMYWYQQDPGMELHLIHYSYGVNSTEKGDLSSESTVSRIRTEHFPLTLESARPSHTSQYLCASGSDRGNTVNEQFFGPGTRLTVL.

This clonotype showed up just a few times. The chain recombines TRBV5-1 with TRBJ2-7; D remains unclear. The CDR3 has 15 amino acids. Germline CDR1 is SGHRS and CDR2 is YFSETQ. V was clipped by 0 bases and J by 4 bases, with 14 bases between them. The CDR3 here is CASSLVAVPTYEQYF. In nucleotides, the CDR3 is TGCGCCAGCAGCTTGGTGGCAGTCCCAACGTACGAGCAGTACTTC.

The chain joins TRBV5-1 to TRBJ2-7; D unresolved. Germline CDR1 reads SGHRS; CDR2 reads YFSETQ. The V end lost 0 bases, the J end lost 0 bases, and 10 bases lay between the germline ends. The CDR3 totals 15 residues. The CDR3 DNA is TGCGCCAGCAGCTTGGGTAATACAGCCTCCTACGAGCAGTACTTC. Translation: CASSLGNTASYEQYF.

About this clonotype: This may be a read error: a much more frequent sequence differs by one nucleotide. Here the CDR3 DNA reads TGCGCCAGCGCCCTCGGCGGATGCACAGATACGCAGTATTTT. Its translation: CASALGGCTDTQYF. This sequence joins TRBV5-1 and TRBJ2-3; D is unresolved. Looked up from germline, CDR1 is SGHRS and CDR2 is YFSETQ. The CDR3 runs 14 residues. Trimming took off 7 bases at V and 1 base at J, with 13 bases between the two ends.